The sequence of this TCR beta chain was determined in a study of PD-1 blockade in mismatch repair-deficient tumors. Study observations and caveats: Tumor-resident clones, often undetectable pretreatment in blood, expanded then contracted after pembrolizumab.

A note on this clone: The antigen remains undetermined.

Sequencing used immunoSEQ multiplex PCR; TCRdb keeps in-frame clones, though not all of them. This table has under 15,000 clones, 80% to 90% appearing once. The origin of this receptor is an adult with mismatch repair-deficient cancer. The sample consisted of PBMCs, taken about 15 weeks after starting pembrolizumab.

The CDR3, as DNA: TGTGCCAGCTCGTTGACAGTGAACACTGAAGCTTTCTTT. Residues: CASSLTVNTEAFF. The chain combines TRBV18 with TRBJ1-1, with a tentative D call TRBD1 (5 bases). V lost 6 bases and J lost 0, with 8 bases in between. The CDR3 length is 13 residues. Germline loops: CDR1 KGHSH, CDR2 LQKENI.